Listed here are 18 T cell receptor beta chains from one sample, sequenced in a study of blood T cells in healthy people across ages. The second PCR ran about 6 to 12 cycles with a sample-barcoded 5' primer and J-beta primers. TCRdb re-derived calls from the 5' RACE reads in MiXCR, one entry per CDR3 protein. The sample records 1.5 million to 2 million distinct CDR3 sequences, about two fifths being singletons. What was sequenced was blood. Receptors were obtained from a human donor in good health.

The chain is built from TRBV4-1 and TRBJ1-2; no firm D call. This CDR3 is 15 amino acids long. V lost 0 bases, J lost 4 bases, and 12 bases lay in between. The germline V gene has CDR1 MGHRA and CDR2 YSYEKL. The DNA of the CDR3 is TGCGCCAGCAGCCAAGATGTTCCCTCTACCTATGGCTACACCTTC. It translates to CASSQDVPSTYGYTF.

Notes on this clonotype: Being one base from a much bigger clone, this may be a read error. The genes are TRBV29-1 and TRBJ2-3; D remains unclear. The CDR3 runs to 13 residues. Trimming left V 3 bases short and J 2 bases short, with 9 bases between. The germline gives CDR1 SQVTM, CDR2 ANQGSEA. The CDR3 sequence is CSVESRHTDTQYF. The CDR3 DNA reads TGCAGCGTTGAGAGCAGGCACACAGATACGCAGTATTTT.

This clonotype was seen at least ten times. V gene TRBV7-3 combines with J gene TRBJ2-1; D unclear. CDR1 is SGHTA and CDR2 is FQGTGA in the germline V gene. The CDR3 contains 14 residues. V lost 2 bases and J 4 bases, leaving 9 bases between the germline ends. CDR3 in amino acids: CASSLPGRYNEQFF. DNA for the CDR3: TGTGCCAGCAGCTTACCTGGACGGTACAATGAGCAGTTCTTC.

Concerning this clonotype itself: A much more abundant neighbour one base away suggests this may be a read error. The chain joins TRBV7-3 to TRBJ2-1; TRBD2 matches at 10 bases. The CDR3 runs 15 residues. The germline V gene has CDR1 SGHTA and CDR2 FQGTGA. The CDR3 region is CASSQSGGAYNGQFF. The CDR3 DNA follows: TGTGCCAGCAGCCAGAGCGGGGGGGCCTACAATGGGCAGTTCTTC.

This clonotype showed up just a few times. The chain carries TRBV29-1 and TRBJ2-3; 9 bases line up with TRBD1. The ends lost 4 bases at V and 7 bases at J; junction bases unmatched: 9. This CDR3 spans 14 amino acids. Germline V CDR1 and CDR2: SQVTM, ANQGSEA. The CDR3, as DNA: TGCAGCGTTGCCCGGGACAGGGATTTATATACGCAGTATTTT. The encoded protein is CSVARDRDLYTQYF.

The V gene is TRBV5-1, the J gene TRBJ2-3; TRBD2 matches at 7 bases. The CDR3 sequence is 13 residues long. Germline values: CDR1 SGHRS, CDR2 YFSETQ. After removal of 3 bases from V and 6 bases from J, the junction contained 4 bases not matched to a gene. The CDR3 nucleotides are TGCGCCAGCAGCTCCTATAGCGGGGATACGCAGTATTTT. Its translation is CASSSYSGDTQYF.

This chain connects TRBV7-2 to TRBJ1-1; TRBD1 matches at 8 bases. Per the germline V gene, CDR1 is SGHTA and CDR2 is FQGNSA. CDR3 length equals 15 residues. Trimming removed 5 bases from V and 0 bases from J; junction bases left unmatched: 5. The CDR3 protein is CASSPWDRLNTEAFF. The CDR3 DNA follows: TGTGCCAGCAGCCCCTGGGACAGGCTGAACACTGAAGCTTTCTTT. Complete variable domain (other parts from reference TRBV7-2 and TRBJ1-1): GAGVSQSPSNKVTEKGKDVELRCDPISGHTALYWYRQSLGQGLEFLIYFQGNSAPDKSGLPSDRFSAERTGGSVSTLTIQRTQQEDSAVYLCASSPWDRLNTEAFFGQGTRLTVV.

This clonotype appeared many times. This chain uses TRBV29-1 with TRBJ2-7; no clear D. V was shortened by 6 bases and J by 2 bases, with 14 bases between the two germline ends. The CDR3 spans 13 residues. Per the germline V gene, CDR1 is SQVTM and CDR2 is ANQGSEA. Here the CDR3 DNA reads TGCAGCGTCCTAGGCTGGCAGGCCTACGAGCAGTACTTC. It encodes CSVLGWQAYEQYF.

This rearrangement joins TRBV4-3 to TRBJ2-7; D unclear. The CDR3 totals 15 residues. V lost 0 bases and J lost 0, with 9 bases in between. Germline CDR1 LGHNA, CDR2 YSLEER. CDR3 region: CASSQEAESSYEQYF. For the CDR3, the DNA is TGCGCCAGCAGCCAAGAGGCGGAAAGCTCCTACGAGCAGTACTTC.

The genes are TRBV10-3 and TRBJ2-3, with D perhaps given as TRBD1 or TRBD2 (5 bases each). The V and J ends lost 5 bases and 3 bases respectively, with 15 bases between them. Germline assignment: CDR1 ENHRY and CDR2 SYGVKD. This CDR3 is built from 15 residues. The CDR3 DNA reads as TGTGCCATCAGTTGGGACGATCAGTGGACAGATACGCAGTATTTT. It is translated as CAISWDDQWTDTQYF.

Only a few counts were recorded for this clonotype. The rearrangement uses TRBV4-1 and TRBJ2-7; 9 nucleotides match TRBD2. The germline CDR1 and CDR2 sequences are MGHRA and YSYEKL. The CDR3 has 15 residues. V dropped 3 bases and J dropped 5; count of bases not matched to a gene: 8. CDR3 amino acids: CASSQASGGKDEQYF. As DNA, the CDR3 is TGCGCCAGCAGCCAGGCCAGCGGGGGGAAGGACGAGCAGTACTTC.

This clonotype was detected only a few times. V usage is TRBV29-1 and J usage is TRBJ1-2; D may be TRBD1 (5 bases). With 6 bases removed from V and 7 bases from J, the gap between germline ends came to 18 bases. This CDR3 region has 13 residues. Germline V gives CDR1 SQVTM, CDR2 ANQGSEA. This chain's CDR3 is CSVTGGVVPGYTF. As DNA, the CDR3 is TGCAGCGTGACCGGGGGTGTTGTCCCTGGCTACACCTTC.

A few counts support this clonotype. This chain connects TRBV2 to TRBJ1-1; 8 bases line up with TRBD1. V shed 6 bases and J 3 bases; nucleotides not matched to a gene: 6. CDR3 size: 14 residues. Germline V gene sequence: CDR1 SNHLY, CDR2 FYNNEI. The CDR3 loop is CASSWTGTDTEAFF. DNA of the CDR3: TGTGCCAGCAGCTGGACAGGGACCGACACTGAAGCTTTCTTT.

As for this clonotype: The junction departs from the called germline gene at one end, perhaps through a read error. This chain joins TRBV13 and TRBJ1-2; D is uncertain. The CDR3 is 13 amino acids. CDR1 and CDR2 (germline): PRHDT, FYEKMQ (reference sequence). The CDR3 loop reads CASNLERLYGYTF. In DNA, the CDR3 is TGTGCCAGCAACTTAGAGCGGCTCTATGGCTACACCTTC.

Note on this clonotype: The junction departs from germline at one end; a sequencing error may be responsible. The V and J genes are TRBV12-3 or TRBV12-4 and TRBJ2-3; unclear D gene. The CDR3 has 16 residues. The CDR3 region has the DNA TGTGCCAGCAGTTTTTCTCCGCTATCGATCACAGATACGGAGTATTTT. Its protein product is CASSFSPLSITDTEYF.

As concerns this clonotype: Possible read error: a much larger clone is one base away. This chain uses TRBV28 with TRBJ2-7; tentative D call: TRBD1 (5 bases). The tail of the sequence fits TRBJ2-5 better, so the J call may be wrong. The V gene's germline CDR1 is MDHEN and CDR2 SYDVKM. This CDR3 spans 13 amino acids. The DNA for the CDR3 is TGTGACAGCAGGGCCGGAAGCCGGGAGACCCAGTACTTC. Protein sequence: CDSRAGSRETQYF.

This clonotype showed up just a few times. CDR3 in amino acids: CSAGRTGDGNQPQHF. In DNA, the CDR3 is TGCAGTGCTGGCCGGACAGGTGACGGCAATCAGCCCCAGCATTTT. The V and J genes are TRBV20-1 and TRBJ1-5, with TRBD1 matching 7 bases. The V gene's germline CDR1 is DFQATT and CDR2 SNEGSKA (reference sequence). CDR3 length: 15 amino acids. With V trimmed by 5 bases and J by 2 bases, 9 bases remained unmatched.

This clonotype was detected only a few times. This chain uses TRBV7-2 with TRBJ2-5, with D possibly TRBD2 on 5 matching bases. V was clipped by 1 base and J by 5 bases, with 14 bases between them. The CDR3 runs to 15 residues. Germline CDR1 and CDR2: SGHTA and FQGNSA. The CDR3 DNA follows: TGTGCCAGCAGCTTAGGAGGAACGCGGGCGGAGACCCAGTACTTC. This encodes CASSLGGTRAETQYF. Full variable domain (missing parts from reference TRBV7-2 and TRBJ2-5): GAGVSQSPSNKVTEKGKDVELRCDPISGHTALYWYRQSLGQGLEFLIYFQGNSAPDKSGLPSDRFSAERTGGSVSTLTIQRTQQEDSAVYLCASSLGGTRAETQYFGPGTRLLVL.